Here is one TCR beta chain with its context. Its specificity is not known. The germline V gene encodes CDR1 KGHSH and CDR2 LQKENI. The CDR3 is 16 residues long. The V and J ends lost 3 bases and 4 bases, in that order; junction bases with no gene match: 8. The record originates from a study of T cells in localized non-small cell lung cancer. Overall study findings and caveats: A median of around 60 of the top 100 tumor clones appeared in adjacent lung, which was paired and uninvolved. Uninvolved neighboring lung showed the greatest T cell clonality, exceeding tumor.

Sequenced by immunoSEQ multiplex PCR; TCRdb stores in-frame clones only, minus some. The sample has 70,000 to 100,000 clones, approximately 91% seen once. The TCR originated in a woman aged 35 to 69 with stage II squamous cell lung carcinoma. This sequence joins TRBV18 and TRBJ1-2, with 10 positions matching TRBD1. Sample: PBMCs, taken before any cancer treatment. The DNA of the CDR3 is TGTGCCAGCTCACCCGGGACAGGGGATATGGGCTATGGCTACACCTTC. Protein sequence: CASSPGTGDMGYGYTF. Full variable domain (rest looked up from reference TRBV18 and TRBJ1-2): NAGVMQNPRHLVRRRGQEARLRCSPMKGHSHVYWYRQLPEEGLKFMVYLQKENIIDESGMPKERFSAEFPKEGPSILRIQQVVRGDSAAYFCASSPGTGDMGYGYTFGSGTRLTVV.